These T cell receptor beta chains were read from a single sample in a study of shared clonotypes between healthy human individuals. Generated by immunoSEQ multiplex PCR, the TCRdb table keeps only in-frame clones and is missing some. The data hold under 1 million clones, with 95% to 97% observed a single time. What was sequenced was naive CD8+ T cells sorted from blood. The receptors derive from a young man in good health. CDR3s include the opening cysteine and the closing phenylalanine or tryptophan. Each record gives: D gene, V gene, CDR3 length, clone size, J gene, CDR3 DNA, CDR3 protein. The D gene is left open where the match is weak. A clone size is listed for some rows: how often the clone was seen (once, few, many), or a class if it is expanded.

D: TRBD1
V: TRBV18
length: 14
size: NA
J: TRBJ2-1
DNA: TGTGCCAGCTCACCGGTGGCAGGGGGCGATGAGCAGTTCTTC
CDR3: CASSPVAGGDEQFF

D: TRBD1
V: TRBV7-3
length: 15
size: NA
J: TRBJ2-3
DNA: TGTGCCAGCAGCCTCCACAGGGGCTCCACAGATACGCAGTATTTT
CDR3: CASSLHRGSTDTQYF

D: NA
V: TRBV5-4
length: 14
size: once
J: TRBJ2-7
DNA: TGTGCCAGCAGCCGAATACAGAACTCCTACGAGCAGTACTTC
CDR3: CASSRIQNSYEQYF

D: NA
V: TRBV21-1
length: 16
size: NA
J: TRBJ2-7
DNA: TGTGCCAGCAGCAAAAAGATACAGCCACCCTCCTACGAGCAGTACTTC
CDR3: CASSKKIQPPSYEQYF

D: NA
V: TRBV5-6
length: 14
size: NA
J: TRBJ2-7
DNA: TGTGCCAGCAGCTTGGAGATTGCAGGGAACGAGCAGTACTTC
CDR3: CASSLEIAGNEQYF

D: NA
V: TRBV2
length: 15
size: NA
J: TRBJ2-3
DNA: TGTGCCAGCAGTGTTTCATCGCCTAGCACAGATACGCAGTATTTT
CDR3: CASSVSSPSTDTQYF

D: TRBD2
V: TRBV2
length: 14
size: NA
J: TRBJ2-3
DNA: TGTGCCACCACCGGGACTAGCGACACAGATACGCAGTATTTT
CDR3: CATTGTSDTDTQYF

D: TRBD1
V: TRBV7-9
length: 15
size: NA
J: TRBJ2-1
DNA: TGTGCCAGCAGCTCCGGGGACAGGGACGGTGTAAAGGGGATCTTC
CDR3: CASSSGDRDGVKGIF

D: TRBD2
V: TRBV13
length: 16
size: NA
J: TRBJ2-1
DNA: TGTGCCAGCAGCCCGAGCAGGGAGGGTCCCTACAATGAGCAGTTCTTC
CDR3: CASSPSREGPYNEQFF

D: TRBD1
V: TRBV7-9
length: 17
size: NA
J: TRBJ2-3
DNA: TGTGCCAGCAGCTTAAGTAGGGGGCCGGACTCCGAAGATACGCAGTATTTT
CDR3: CASSLSRGPDSEDTQYF

D: TRBD2
V: TRBV5-8
length: 15
size: once
J: TRBJ2-1
DNA: TGTGCCAGCAGCGGGGGACTAGCGGCTTACAATGAGCAGTTCTTC
CDR3: CASSGGLAAYNEQFF

D: NA
V: TRBV6-1
length: 15
size: NA
J: TRBJ2-3
DNA: TGTGCCAGCAGTACCCCAAGGGGGGGGGCTGATACGCAGTATTTT
CDR3: CASSTPRGGADTQYF

D: TRBD1
V: TRBV6-5
length: 15
size: NA
J: TRBJ1-5
DNA: TGTGCCAGCAGCGACGGGGGACAGGGTAGTCAGCCCCAGCATTTT
CDR3: CASSDGGQGSQPQHF

D: NA
V: TRBV5-5
length: 15
size: NA
J: TRBJ1-5
DNA: TGTGCCAGCAGCTTTTCTCAGGGTAGCAATCAGCCCCAGCATTTT
CDR3: CASSFSQGSNQPQHF

D: TRBD2
V: TRBV7-6
length: 17
size: once
J: TRBJ2-1
DNA: TGTGCCAGCAGTCACTCCCTAGCGGGAGGTTCCTACAATGAGCAGTTCTTC
CDR3: CASSHSLAGGSYNEQFF

D: NA
V: TRBV11-2
length: 14
size: NA
J: TRBJ2-7
DNA: TGTGCCAGCAGCCCAGAGCCCCGGCGGGACGAGCAGTACTTC
CDR3: CASSPEPRRDEQYF

D: NA
V: TRBV5-3
length: 15
size: NA
J: TRBJ1-3
DNA: TGTGCCAGAAGCTCCGATTGGGACTCTGGAAACACCATATATTTT
CDR3: CARSSDWDSGNTIYF

D: NA
V: TRBV27
length: 14
size: NA
J: TRBJ2-5
DNA: TGTGCCAGCAGTTCTCTCGCGGACCAAGAGACCCAGTACTTC
CDR3: CASSSLADQETQYF

D: NA
V: TRBV5-6
length: 13
size: NA
J: TRBJ2-1
DNA: TGTGCCAGCAGCCCACAAAACTCGCCCGAGCAGTTCTTC
CDR3: CASSPQNSPEQFF

D: TRBD1
V: TRBV19
length: 14
size: once
J: TRBJ1-2
DNA: TGTGCCAGTAGTACACCGACAGGGTCGGATGGCTACACCTTC
CDR3: CASSTPTGSDGYTF

D: TRBD1
V: TRBV7-6
length: 15
size: NA
J: TRBJ2-7
DNA: TGTGCCAGCGGACAGGGGCTTGAGTTCTCCTACGAGCAGTACTTC
CDR3: CASGQGLEFSYEQYF

D: NA
V: TRBV9
length: 14
size: NA
J: TRBJ1-2
DNA: TGTGCCAGCAGCGTAGCCCAGGGAGGCTATGGCTACACCTTC
CDR3: CASSVAQGGYGYTF

D: NA
V: TRBV25-1
length: 10
size: NA
J: TRBJ2-5
DNA: TGTGCCAGCGTTCAAGAGACCCAGTACTTC
CDR3: CASVQETQYF

D: TRBD1
V: TRBV5-4
length: 17
size: once
J: TRBJ1-2
DNA: TGTGCCAGCAGCTCTACGCCGGGACAGGGTCTTCTTCGGGGCTACACCTTC
CDR3: CASSSTPGQGLLRGYTF

D: NA
V: TRBV7-9
length: 15
size: NA
J: TRBJ1-5
DNA: TGTGCCAGCAGCCCACCAGGGACTAGCAATCAGCCCCAGCATTTT
CDR3: CASSPPGTSNQPQHF

D: NA
V: TRBV7-9
length: 12
size: NA
J: TRBJ2-1
DNA: TGTGCCAGCAGCTTATTGGCCAATGAGCAGTTCTTC
CDR3: CASSLLANEQFF

D: NA
V: TRBV23-1
length: 13
size: NA
J: TRBJ1-1
DNA: TGCGCCACCCCCGGGCGGGTGAACACTGAAGCTTTCTTT
CDR3: CATPGRVNTEAFF

D: NA
V: TRBV7-2
length: 13
size: NA
J: TRBJ2-7
DNA: TGTGCCAGCAGCCCTACCCTAACCTACGAGCAGTACTTC
CDR3: CASSPTLTYEQYF

D: NA
V: TRBV4-3
length: 13
size: once
J: TRBJ2-7
DNA: TGCGCCAGCAGCCCCGGTAGGGGCGACGAGCAGTACTTC
CDR3: CASSPGRGDEQYF

D: TRBD1
V: TRBV6-5
length: 15
size: NA
J: TRBJ2-1
DNA: TGTGCCAGCAGATCCGGGACAGGGACCTACAATGAGCAGTTCTTC
CDR3: CASRSGTGTYNEQFF

D: NA
V: TRBV6-5
length: 12
size: NA
J: TRBJ2-7
DNA: TGTGCTACCGGGACCACCTCCTACGAGCAGTACTTC
CDR3: CATGTTSYEQYF

D: NA
V: TRBV18
length: 15
size: NA
J: TRBJ1-1
DNA: TGTGCCAGCTCACCAAACGGTCGGGAACTTACTGAAGCTTTCTTT
CDR3: CASSPNGRELTEAFF

D: NA
V: TRBV7-2
length: 13
size: NA
J: TRBJ2-3
DNA: TGTGCCAGCAGCCTGGAGGGGACAGATACGCAGTATTTT
CDR3: CASSLEGTDTQYF

D: NA
V: TRBV5-4
length: 16
size: NA
J: TRBJ2-2
DNA: TGTGCCAGCAGCTTAGTGGGGCTAGGGTCCACCGGGGAGCTGTTTTTT
CDR3: CASSLVGLGSTGELFF

D: NA
V: TRBV27
length: 14
size: NA
J: TRBJ1-5
DNA: TGTGCCAGCAGTTTAATAGGGGGAAATCAGCCCCAGCATTTT
CDR3: CASSLIGGNQPQHF

D: NA
V: TRBV27
length: 16
size: NA
J: TRBJ2-1
DNA: TGTGCCAGCAGTTTATCGTCCGGTGGCTCCTACAATGAGCAGTTCTTC
CDR3: CASSLSSGGSYNEQFF

D: NA
V: TRBV9
length: 10
size: NA
J: TRBJ1-2
DNA: TGTGCCAGCAGCGGGAATGGCTACACCTTC
CDR3: CASSGNGYTF

D: TRBD2
V: TRBV6-6
length: 12
size: NA
J: TRBJ2-1
DNA: TGTGCCAGCAGGGGCGCGGGGGGTGAGCAGTTCTTC
CDR3: CASRGAGGEQFF

D: NA
V: TRBV5-1
length: 15
size: NA
J: TRBJ1-1
DNA: TGCGCCAGCAGCTTGGACAGCGGCCTGAACACTGAAGCTTTCTTT
CDR3: CASSLDSGLNTEAFF

D: NA
V: TRBV6-6
length: 14
size: NA
J: TRBJ2-5
DNA: TGTGCCACCCACTCGGGAAGGTACCAAGAGACCCAGTACTTC
CDR3: CATHSGRYQETQYF

D: NA
V: TRBV11-2
length: 19
size: NA
J: TRBJ2-1
DNA: TGTGCCAGCAGCAGCATACCAAGCGAGGGGGACGGTCAAAGCAATGAGCAGTTCTTC
CDR3: CASSSIPSEGDGQSNEQFF

D: NA
V: TRBV25-1
length: 12
size: NA
J: TRBJ1-1
DNA: TGTGCCAGCAGTGGCCTGAACACTGAAGCTTTCTTT
CDR3: CASSGLNTEAFF

D: NA
V: TRBV7-6
length: 15
size: NA
J: TRBJ1-3
DNA: TGTGCCAGCCAAATCGATAGCGCCCCTGGAAACACCATATATTTT
CDR3: CASQIDSAPGNTIYF

D: NA
V: TRBV14
length: 16
size: NA
J: TRBJ2-7
DNA: TGTGCCAGCAGCCACCTCCGGAGGTCGACGACCTACGAGCAGTACTTC
CDR3: CASSHLRRSTTYEQYF